This is a list of T cell receptor beta chains from one sample in a study of memory CD4+ T cells and cytomegalovirus serostatus. The method was immunoSEQ multiplex PCR; TCRdb's version includes in-frame clones alone and lacks a portion of them. The data show 50,000 to 60,000 clones, approximately 80% seen once. The specimen sequenced was memory CD4+ T cells from blood. These receptors were collected from an adult in good health and CMV-seronegative. Both conserved end residues are part of each CDR3. D genes are given only for firm matches. Clone size is not always given. Where it is, it says once, few, many or a class for expanded clones.

NA,TRBV2,TRBJ1-1,NA,CASSEARQMKAEAFF,TGTGCCAGCAGTGAAGCACGACAGATGAAGGCTGAAGCTTTCTTT
NA,TRBV19,TRBJ1-1,NA,CASSTNTAFTEAFF,TGTGCCAGTAGTACCAATACAGCGTTCACTGAAGCTTTCTTT
NA,TRBV4-3,TRBJ2-3,TRBD2,CASSQDRASGGRTTQYF,TGCGCCAGCAGCCAAGATAGGGCTAGCGGGGGCCGCACCACGCAGTATTTT
NA,TRBV5-6,TRBJ1-3,NA,CASSRQGSGNTIYF,TGTGCCAGCAGTCGGCAGGGTTCTGGAAACACCATATATTTT
NA,TRBV6-5,TRBJ2-6,NA,CASSGSTSGANVLTF,TGTGCCAGCTCGGGCTCCACCTCTGGGGCCAACGTCCTGACTTTC
once,TRBV5-4,TRBJ1-2,TRBD1,CASSPGQADGYTF,TGTGCCAGCAGCCCCGGACAGGCGGATGGCTACACCTTC
NA,TRBV14,TRBJ1-6,NA,CASSQIGDSPLHF,TGTGCCAGCAGCCAAATAGGGGATTCACCCCTCCACTTT
NA,TRBV5-5,TRBJ1-1,NA,CASSLTALNTEAFF,TGTGCCAGCAGCTTGACAGCATTGAACACTGAAGCTTTCTTT
NA,TRBV28,TRBJ2-2,NA,CASSTSQVGELFF,TGTGCCAGCAGCACGAGTCAGGTCGGGGAGCTGTTTTTT
NA,TRBV18,TRBJ1-1,NA,CASSPPQGFNTEAFF,TGTGCCAGCTCACCCCCGCAGGGCTTTAACACTGAAGCTTTCTTT
NA,TRBV2,TRBJ2-3,NA,CASCVSMAADTQYF,TGTGCCAGCTGCGTCTCGATGGCGGCAGATACGCAGTATTTT
few,TRBV7-6,TRBJ2-2,TRBD1,CASSRGTGKAGELFF,TGTGCCAGCAGCCGCGGGACAGGGAAGGCCGGGGAGCTGTTTTTT
NA,TRBV5-6,TRBJ2-1,NA,CASSLNLGILGGEQFF,TGTGCCAGCAGCTTGAACCTTGGAATCCTCGGCGGTGAGCAGTTCTTC
NA,TRBV7-2,TRBJ2-5,TRBD2,CASSPTTSPGETQYF,TGTGCCAGCAGCCCAACGACTAGCCCAGGAGAGACCCAGTACTTC
NA,TRBV27,TRBJ1-1,NA,CASSLKARGTEAFF,TGTGCCAGCAGTTTAAAGGCCCGGGGGACTGAAGCTTTCTTT
NA,TRBV4-3,TRBJ2-3,TRBD2,CASSQEIQGRGGTDTQYF,TGCGCCAGCAGCCAAGAAATCCAGGGGCGGGGGGGCACAGATACGCAGTATTTT
NA,TRBV19,TRBJ1-6,TRBD1,CASSSGGNSPLHF,TGTGCCAGTTCATCAGGGGGAAATTCACCCCTCCACTTT
NA,TRBV7-3,TRBJ2-1,NA,CASSPGVARNEQFF,TGTGCCAGCAGCCCGGGGGTAGCTCGGAATGAGCAGTTCTTC
medium-sized,TRBV7-2,TRBJ1-2,TRBD1,CASSLVDRADYGYTF,TGTGCCAGCAGCTTAGTTGACAGGGCTGACTATGGCTACACCTTC
few,TRBV2,TRBJ1-1,NA,CASSRYTEAFF,TGTGCCAGCAGCCGCTACACTGAAGCTTTCTTT
NA,TRBV7-2,TRBJ2-7,TRBD2,CASSLVARTSGSYEQYF,TGTGCCAGCAGCTTAGTAGCCAGGACTAGCGGTTCCTACGAGCAGTACTTC
NA,TRBV28,TRBJ2-1,NA,CASSQMGRVANEQFF,TGTGCCAGCAGTCAAATGGGCAGGGTGGCCAATGAGCAGTTCTTC
NA,TRBV2,TRBJ1-5,NA,CASRPRESHQPQHF,TGTGCCAGCAGACCCAGGGAATCCCATCAGCCCCAGCATTTT
NA,TRBV7-9,TRBJ1-2,NA,CASSYQPQGLGGYTF,TGTGCCAGCAGCTACCAACCCCAGGGCCTCGGTGGCTACACCTTC
NA,TRBV4-1,TRBJ2-7,NA,CASSQSMDNPAYEQYF,TGCGCCAGCAGCCAATCCATGGACAATCCAGCCTACGAGCAGTACTTC
NA,TRBV4-1,TRBJ1-3,NA,CASSRQERGSGNTIYF,TGCGCCAGCAGCCGACAAGAAAGGGGGTCTGGAAACACCATATATTTT
NA,TRBV7-6,TRBJ2-7,NA,CASSSQQGHSYEQYF,TGTGCCAGCAGCTCTCAGCAGGGGCACTCCTACGAGCAGTACTTC
NA,TRBV7-2,TRBJ2-3,NA,CASSLRTGSTDTQYF,TGTGCCAGCAGCTTAAGGACGGGGAGCACAGATACGCAGTATTTT
NA,TRBV5-1,TRBJ1-1,NA,CASSLAGPNTEAFF,TGCGCCAGCAGCTTGGCGGGGCCGAACACTGAAGCTTTCTTT
NA,TRBV27,TRBJ2-4,NA,CASSHPPHREGKNIQYF,TGTGCCAGCAGCCACCCACCACATCGAGAAGGCAAAAACATTCAGTACTTC
NA,TRBV29-1,TRBJ2-5,NA,CSGYTGRGETQYF,TGCAGCGGATACACAGGGCGTGGAGAGACCCAGTACTTC
NA,TRBV5-1,TRBJ2-1,TRBD1,CASSDRASTHNEQFF,TGCGCCAGCAGCGACAGGGCATCAACGCACAATGAGCAGTTCTTC
NA,TRBV30,TRBJ1-1,NA,CAWKILREAFF,TGTGCCTGGAAAATCCTCCGTGAAGCTTTCTTT
NA,TRBV29-1,TRBJ1-5,TRBD1,CSVAQGESNQPQHF,TGCAGCGTTGCTCAGGGGGAGAGCAATCAGCCCCAGCATTTT
NA,TRBV10-3,TRBJ1-2,TRBD1,CAISEPGGAVDSYTF,TGTGCCATCAGTGAACCAGGGGGAGCCGTCGATAGCTACACCTTC
NA,TRBV27,TRBJ2-3,NA,CASSFYGTDTQYF,TGTGCCAGCAGTTTCTATGGTACAGATACGCAGTATTTT
NA,TRBV7-9,TRBJ2-1,NA,CASSFTTGYNEQFF,TGTGCCAGCAGCTTCACCACAGGGTACAATGAGCAGTTCTTC
NA,TRBV7-2,TRBJ2-1,NA,CASSSSRSYNEQFF,TGTGCCAGCAGCAGTAGTCGGAGTTACAATGAGCAGTTCTTC
NA,TRBV19,TRBJ1-4,NA,CASSWPTGRGEKLFF,TGTGCCAGTAGCTGGCCAACAGGCCGGGGGGAAAAACTGTTTTTT
few,TRBV27,TRBJ1-2,NA,CASSLPGLGMVGYTF,TGTGCCAGCAGTTTACCGGGACTCGGAATGGTAGGCTACACCTTC
NA,TRBV9,TRBJ2-1,NA,CASSVGFQNEQFF,TGTGCCAGCAGCGTAGGATTCCAGAATGAGCAGTTCTTC
NA,TRBV5-1,TRBJ1-4,NA,CASSLTGQGIEKLFF,TGCGCCAGCAGCCTTACAGGTCAGGGGATTGAAAAACTGTTTTTT
NA,TRBV6-5,TRBJ1-2,NA,CASRYRSGGYTF,TGTGCCAGCCGATACAGGAGTGGCGGCTACACCTTC
NA,TRBV28,TRBJ1-6,TRBD1,CASSLLQGANNSPLHF,TGTGCCAGCAGTTTACTACAGGGGGCGAATAATTCACCCCTCCACTTT
few,TRBV5-1,TRBJ1-1,TRBD1,CASRTTGEGYTEAFF,TGCGCCAGCAGAACGACAGGGGAAGGGTACACTGAAGCTTTCTTT
NA,TRBV15,TRBJ1-6,NA,CATSTDTGLSSPLHF,TGTGCCACCAGCACCGACACAGGTTTAAGTTCACCCCTCCACTTT
NA,TRBV5-1,TRBJ2-3,NA,CASSLVQGPSSSTQYF,TGCGCCAGCAGCTTGGTGCAGGGTCCGTCCTCGAGTACGCAGTATTTT
once,TRBV4-2,TRBJ1-2,NA,CASSQGGEGYTF,TGTGCCAGCAGCCAAGGAGGAGAGGGCTACACCTTC
few,TRBV2,TRBJ2-1,TRBD2,CASVTSGGNEQFF,TGTGCCAGCGTAACTAGCGGGGGGAATGAGCAGTTCTTC
NA,TRBV25-1,TRBJ1-1,NA,CASSPGGNTEAFF,TGTGCCAGCTCGCCGGGGGGGAACACTGAAGCTTTCTTT
NA,TRBV2,TRBJ2-2,NA,CASKQTANTGELFF,TGTGCCAGCAAGCAAACAGCGAACACCGGGGAGCTGTTTTTT